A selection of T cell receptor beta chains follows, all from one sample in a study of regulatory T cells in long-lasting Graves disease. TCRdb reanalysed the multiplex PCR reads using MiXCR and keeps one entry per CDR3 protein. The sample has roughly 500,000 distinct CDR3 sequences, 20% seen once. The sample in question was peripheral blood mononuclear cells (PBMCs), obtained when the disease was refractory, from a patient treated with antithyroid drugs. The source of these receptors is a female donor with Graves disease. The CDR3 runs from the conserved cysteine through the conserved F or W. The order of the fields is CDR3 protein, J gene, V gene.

CASSNFETRYF,TRBJ2-5,TRBV28
CASSRGISSYEQYF,TRBJ2-7,TRBV28
CASSLGVGNQETQYF,TRBJ2-5,TRBV28
CASTPGSFNTEAFF,TRBJ1-1,TRBV28
CASRVRVGPHEQYF,TRBJ2-7,TRBV7-8
CASSGNRPYGYTF,TRBJ1-2,TRBV19
CASSMGPGGSNQPQHF,TRBJ1-5,TRBV19
CSGGQGLTGELFF,TRBJ2-2,TRBV29-1
CASNLQGTKNIQYF,TRBJ2-4,TRBV28
CSVGSGPTHEKLFF,TRBJ1-4,TRBV29-1
CASSSNGEQFF,TRBJ2-1,TRBV27
CASSDGPAMGRSSYEQYF,TRBJ2-7,TRBV6-1
CASRNSMGLGTEAFF,TRBJ1-1,TRBV6-1